Below are 13 T cell receptor beta chains sequenced from a single sample in a study of T cell responses to AZD1222 COVID-19 vaccine. Data came from immunoSEQ multiplex PCR; TCRdb stores just in-frame clones and leaves some out. The profile shows about 120,000 clones, roughly 90% of them singletons. Material: peripheral blood, obtained on day 0 of AZD1222 vaccination. Source of these receptors: an adult in good health.

The chain couples TRBV5-1 to TRBJ1-1; TRBD1 matches 9 bases. There are 14 residues in the CDR3. CDR1 is SGHRS and CDR2 is YFSETQ in the germline V gene. V lost 3 bases to trimming and J lost 8 bases; unmatched junction nucleotides: 8. The CDR3 nucleotides read TGCGCCAGCAGCTCTGCCCCGGGACAGGGAGAAGCTTTCTTT. This translates into CASSSAPGQGEAFF.

The V gene is TRBV5-4, the J gene TRBJ1-3, with TRBD1 matching 7 bases. CDR3 length equals 17 residues. V lost 3 bases, J lost 4 bases, and 13 bases stayed unmatched. The V gene's germline CDR1 is SGHNT and CDR2 YYREEE (reference sequence). This CDR3 reads CASSSSAGNRGGNTIYF. The CDR3 coding sequence is TGTGCCAGCAGCTCCTCCGCGGGCAACAGGGGCGGAAACACCATATATTTT.

The chain combines TRBV24-1 with TRBJ1-4; D possibly corresponds to TRBD1 (5 bases). There are 16 residues in the CDR3. The V gene lost 3 bases and the J gene lost 2 bases, with 12 bases spanning the gap. Per germline, CDR1 KGHDR and CDR2 SFDVKD. CDR3: CATSDSRASTNEKLFF. The CDR3 bases are TGTGCCACCAGTGATAGCAGGGCCTCCACTAATGAAAAACTGTTTTTT.

The chain uses TRBV27 and TRBJ2-7; D ambiguous. CDR1 is MNHEY, CDR2 SMNVEV, per germline (reference sequence). Deletions cut 2 bases from V and 5 bases from J, with 10 bases between. The length of the CDR3 is 13 residues. CDR3 bases: TGTGCCAGCAGTTTAAATAGACTCCACGAGCAGTACTTC. This codes for CASSLNRLHEQYF.

In the case of this clone: This specimen includes other DNA sequences encoding the same CDR3. CDR3: CASSSQGDTEAFF. The CDR3 DNA follows: TGCGCCAGCAGCTCTCAGGGTGACACTGAAGCTTTCTTT. The chain links TRBV5-1 to TRBJ1-1, with a possible D match to TRBD1 (5 bases). V lost 3 bases, J lost 3 bases, and 9 bases lay in between. CDR3 length: 13 amino acids. The germline gives CDR1 SGHRS, CDR2 YFSETQ.

V gene TRBV6-1 combines with J gene TRBJ1-5; the D is unclear. Germline V CDR1 and CDR2: MNHNS, SASEGT. The CDR3 loop spans 16 amino acids. V lost 4 bases and J lost 3, with 16 bases in between. For the CDR3, the DNA is TGTGCCAGCAGTGGTCCATCGGGCTCCTACAATCAGCCCCAGCATTTT. Residues: CASSGPSGSYNQPQHF.

The V call is TRBV30, the J call TRBJ1-4, with 9 nucleotides matching TRBD1. Germline CDR1 GTSNPN, CDR2 SVGIG (reference sequence). The length of the CDR3 is 16 residues. The J segment lost 1 base and the V segment lost 4 bases, leaving 7 bases of the junction unmatched. The CDR3 coding sequence is TGTGCCTGGACCAACAGGGGGCTAAGAACTAATGAAAAACTGTTTTTT. Its translation: CAWTNRGLRTNEKLFF.

This chain links TRBV4-1 with TRBJ1-4, with 7 bases aligning to TRBD1. CDR1 and CDR2 (germline): MGHRA, YSYEKL. CDR3 length equals 15 residues. J lost 6 bases, V lost 1 base, and 5 bases had no gene match. CDR3: CASSQADRRDEKLFF. CDR3 nucleotide sequence: TGCGCCAGCAGCCAAGCGGACAGGCGGGATGAAAAACTGTTTTTT.

The CDR3 region is CASSLGLAGPSSYNEQFF. The CDR3 bases are TGTGCCAGCAGCTTGGGACTAGCGGGCCCTAGCTCCTACAATGAGCAGTTCTTC. The chain employs TRBV5-4 and TRBJ2-1; TRBD2 aligns across 10 bases. This CDR3 is 18 amino acids long. Trimming at V came to 0 bases and at J to 0 bases, leaving 6 bases not matched to a gene. Looked up from germline, CDR1 is SGHNT and CDR2 is YYREEE (reference sequence). Supplemented by reference TRBV5-4 and TRBJ2-1, the full variable domain reads ETGVTQSPTHLIKTRGQQVTLRCSSQSGHNTVSWYQQALGQGPQFIFQYYREEENGRGNFPPRFSGLQFPNYSSELNVNALELDDSALYLCASSLGLAGPSSYNEQFFGPGTRLTVL.

In its sample, this clone was seen a few times. This chain connects TRBV4-1 to TRBJ2-2; the D is unclear. There are 14 residues in the CDR3. Germline CDR1 and CDR2: MGHRA and YSYEKL. Trimming cost V 3 bases and J 5 bases, with 10 bases left between them. CDR3 nucleotide sequence: TGCGCCAGCAGCCAGATAGCTGAGACCGGGGAGCTGTTTTTT. Protein sequence: CASSQIAETGELFF.

The J gene is TRBJ2-7, the V gene TRBV3-1 (or the pseudogene TRBV3-2), with D unclear. The V end was cut by 3 bases, the J end by 3 bases, with 12 bases between. The CDR3 consists of 14 residues. The germline V gene encodes CDR1 LGHDT and CDR2 YNNKEL (reference sequence). The CDR3 DNA follows: TGTGCCAGCAGCCAGTCACACGGTAACTACGAGCAGTACTTC. Its protein is CASSQSHGNYEQYF.

The rearrangement uses TRBV2 and TRBJ2-7; TRBD2 is a possible D gene (5 bases). Germline CDR1 is SNHLY and CDR2 is FYNNEI. With 8 bases removed from V and 2 bases from J, the gap between germline ends came to 13 bases. The CDR3 spans 13 residues. The CDR3 region is CASVSGITYEQYF. Here the CDR3 DNA reads TGTGCCAGCGTATCCGGGATCACCTACGAGCAGTACTTC.

This clone was picked up one time. This chain's CDR3 is CASSLRGQGSGNTIYF. The CDR3 DNA reads TGCGCCAGCAGCTTGCGGGGACAGGGGTCTGGAAACACCATATATTTT. This chain uses TRBV5-1 with TRBJ1-3; 10 bases agree with TRBD1. V shed 1 base, J shed 1 base, and the junction held 2 bases outside the gene matches. Germline V lookup: CDR1 SGHRS, CDR2 YFSETQ. CDR3 length: 16 amino acids. Full variable domain (outside the CDR3, taken from reference TRBV5-1 and TRBJ1-3): KAGVTQTPRYLIKTRGQQVTLSCSPISGHRSVSWYQQTPGQGLQFLFEYFSETQRNKGNFPGRFSGRQFSNSRSEMNVSTLELGDSALYLCASSLRGQGSGNTIYFGEGSWLTVV.